The next 5 T cell receptor beta chains were all read from a single sample in a study of T cells expressing NK-cell markers. No DNA is given; TCRdb re-called the 5' RACE reads and lists each CDR3 protein once. The sample totals under 500,000 distinct CDR3 sequences. Specimen: blood T cells: a sorted CD56 or NKG2C T cell subset, CD4+ or CD8+ T cells, or bulk PBMC T cells (not recorded which). The receptors were sampled from a woman aged 18 to 75 in good health.

The chain uses TRBV5-1 and TRBJ2-2; no DNA is available, so the TRBD2 call from TCRdb remains unchecked. The CDR3 is made up of 15 amino acids. CDR1 is SGHRS and CDR2 is YFSETQ in the germline V gene. The CDR3 sequence is CASSSSQLAGVELFF.

The chain joins TRBV12-3 or TRBV12-4 to TRBJ2-2; the D call from TCRdb, TRBD2, cannot be confirmed without DNA. This CDR3 comprises 15 residues. This CDR3 reads CASSPTAPNTGELFF.

The chain employs TRBV4-1 and TRBJ2-3; the TRBD1 assignment by TCRdb is unverifiable without DNA. Per germline, CDR1 MGHRA and CDR2 YSYEKL. The CDR3 spans 16 residues. CDR3 protein: CASSQGGQTSSDTQYF.

The V and J genes are TRBV5-4 and TRBJ2-3; TCRdb picks TRBD1, but there is no DNA to check that call. CDR3 length: 14 residues. CDR1 and CDR2 from the germline V gene are SGHNT and YYREEE (reference sequence). CDR3 sequence: CASSPYGASNTQYF.

V gene TRBV6-1 combines with J gene TRBJ2-7; TCRdb's assignment of TRBD1 cannot be checked, as there is no DNA. Per the germline V gene, CDR1 is MNHNS and CDR2 is SASEGT. This CDR3 is 14 amino acids long. CDR3: CASRPPNTGGEQYF.